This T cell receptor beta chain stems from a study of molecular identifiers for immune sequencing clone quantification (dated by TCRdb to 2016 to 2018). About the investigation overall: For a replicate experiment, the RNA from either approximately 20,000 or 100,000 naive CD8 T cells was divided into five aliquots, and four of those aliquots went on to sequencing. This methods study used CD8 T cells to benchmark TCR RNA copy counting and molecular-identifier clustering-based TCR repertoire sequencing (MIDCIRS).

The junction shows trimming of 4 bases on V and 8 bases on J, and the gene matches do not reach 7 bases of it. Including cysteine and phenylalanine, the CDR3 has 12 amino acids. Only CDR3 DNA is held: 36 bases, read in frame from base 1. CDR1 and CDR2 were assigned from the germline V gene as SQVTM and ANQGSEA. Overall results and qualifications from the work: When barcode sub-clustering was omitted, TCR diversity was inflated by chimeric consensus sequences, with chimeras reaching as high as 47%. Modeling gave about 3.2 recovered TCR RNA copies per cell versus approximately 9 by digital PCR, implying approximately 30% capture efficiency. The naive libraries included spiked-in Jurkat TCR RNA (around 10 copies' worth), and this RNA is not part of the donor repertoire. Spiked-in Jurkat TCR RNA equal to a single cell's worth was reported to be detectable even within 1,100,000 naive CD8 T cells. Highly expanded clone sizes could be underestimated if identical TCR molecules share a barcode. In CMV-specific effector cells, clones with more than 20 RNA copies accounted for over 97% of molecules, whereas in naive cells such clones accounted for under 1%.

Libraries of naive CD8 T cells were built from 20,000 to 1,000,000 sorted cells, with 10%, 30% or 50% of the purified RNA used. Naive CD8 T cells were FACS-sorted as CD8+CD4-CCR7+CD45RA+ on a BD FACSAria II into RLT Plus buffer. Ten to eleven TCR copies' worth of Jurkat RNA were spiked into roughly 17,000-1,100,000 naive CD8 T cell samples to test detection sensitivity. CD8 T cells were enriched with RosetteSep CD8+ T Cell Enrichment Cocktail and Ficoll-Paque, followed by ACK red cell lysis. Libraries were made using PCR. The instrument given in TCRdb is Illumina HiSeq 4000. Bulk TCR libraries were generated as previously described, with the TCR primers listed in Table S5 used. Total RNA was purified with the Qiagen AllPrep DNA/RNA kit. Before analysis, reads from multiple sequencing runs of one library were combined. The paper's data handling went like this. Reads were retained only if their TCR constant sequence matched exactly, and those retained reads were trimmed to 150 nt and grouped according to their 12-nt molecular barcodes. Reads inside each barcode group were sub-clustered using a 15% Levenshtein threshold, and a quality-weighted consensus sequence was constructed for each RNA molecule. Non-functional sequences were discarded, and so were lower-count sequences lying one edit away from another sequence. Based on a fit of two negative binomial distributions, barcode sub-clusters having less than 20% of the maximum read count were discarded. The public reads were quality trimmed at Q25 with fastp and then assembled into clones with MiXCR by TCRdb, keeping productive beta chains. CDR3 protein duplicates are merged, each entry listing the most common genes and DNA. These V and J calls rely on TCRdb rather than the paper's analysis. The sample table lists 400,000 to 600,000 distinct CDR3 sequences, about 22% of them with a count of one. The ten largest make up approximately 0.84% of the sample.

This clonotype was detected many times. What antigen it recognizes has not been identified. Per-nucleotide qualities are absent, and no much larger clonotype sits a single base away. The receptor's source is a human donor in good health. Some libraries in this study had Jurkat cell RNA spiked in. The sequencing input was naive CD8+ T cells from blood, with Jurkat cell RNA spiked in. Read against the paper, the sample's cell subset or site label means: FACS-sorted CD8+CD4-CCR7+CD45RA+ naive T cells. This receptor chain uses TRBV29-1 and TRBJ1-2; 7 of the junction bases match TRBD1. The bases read TGCAGCGTTGTACAGGGGACGTACGGCTACACCTTC. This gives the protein CSVVQGTYGYTF.